This T cell receptor beta chain emerged from a study of cytomegalovirus exposure and HLA in healthy donors (dated by TCRdb to about 2017). In the study overall: According to an earlier analysis of 587 of the donors, about 179 million T cells yielded 117 million unique TCR beta sequences and about 300 Gb of sequence data. An early release that covered fewer than 800 HLA-typed donors contained around 300 gigabases of sequencing data and 70 million to 100 million unique TCR sequences. Of the roughly 390 genotyped donors, 81% were placed in the genetic ancestry cluster associated with self-reported Caucasian donors. The study was designed to test whether signatures of past pathogen exposure could be identified by cataloging public T cell receptors. The study used immunosequencing to profile the T cell repertoires of several hundred subjects and linked those repertoires to cytomegalovirus serostatus. Along with the 666-subject first cohort, a separate validation cohort of roughly 110 different subjects was used. High-throughput TCR immunosequencing, statistical association of individual TCRs with disease status, and machine learning were combined to predict cytomegalovirus infection status. To study patterns of TCR occurrence, a later analysis re-analyzed previously published TCR beta repertoires from several hundred donors and added high-resolution HLA genotyping. Rather than drawing on any new phenotypic data, the later analysis identified candidate immune exposures from TCR beta sequences and the way those sequences occurred across donors. An earlier analysis of more than 450 of the donors used high-throughput TCR beta sequencing to judge whether each TCR beta V gene segment behaved as functional or pseudogenic. Alongside the repertoire data, information on donor age, sex, ethnicity and CMV serostatus was compiled. A later genetic analysis took genome-wide SNP genotypes for about 55% of the 666 donors and used that subset as a discovery cohort. Every discovery cohort repertoire had been produced on one sequencing platform. Class I and class II HLA loci were covered by the typing at four-digit resolution. The number of typed donors differed by locus: about 620-640 for A, B, C, DRB1 and DQB1; some 500 for DQA1; approximately 610 for DPA1; and 450 to 480 for DPB1. A handful of DR-DQ haplotypes were handled as single units for association and clustering because linkage in the cohort was strong. Across under 500 genotyped donors of the cohort, an average of approximately 220,000 unique TCR beta nucleotide sequences per donor were sequenced, and 15% to 20% of those sequences were non-productive. Paper-wide results and their limitations: It was suggested by the authors that the approach could potentially be generalized to other disease states and immunological phenotypes. Cytomegalovirus status was reported to be diagnosed by the classifier with high specificity and sensitivity in both the original and validation cohorts. In a later genetic analysis, fewer N-insertions in productive TCRs were reported among donors in an Asian-associated ancestry cluster than the roughly 700-donor mean. When HLA alleles, especially DR and DQ, strongly co-occurred, attributing TCR associations to individual alleles was difficult. Correlated functional status among segregating V segments might be attributable to linkage disequilibrium, but an unknown experimental factor could not be ruled out. A later analysis associated 16,951 TCR beta sequences with specific HLA alleles at a false discovery rate of 0.05. According to a later analysis, most CMV-associated TCR beta chains appeared to be HLA-restricted, and the HLA associations seemed to be driven largely by CMV exposure. The study gave a list of about 170 TCR beta chains associated with cytomegalovirus. V-gene and J-gene trimming of TCR beta chains was associated with a missense DCLRE1C variant in a later genetic analysis, and the association was replicated in an independent cohort. In this cohort, only TCR beta chains were sequenced, and detectable features were limited by the absence of alpha or paired-chain data. Fewer than 20 rarely observed V segments, including chromosome 9 orphons, were excluded from the earlier analysis of about 600 of the donors because counts were too low. Because HLA typing was unavailable for some donors at each locus, only the typed subset was used in association tests. Immune exposure information for the cohort was limited to CMV serostatus. Roughly uniform sequencing depth across donors was assumed in presence/absence analyses, although this assumption may not hold. Several of the top co-occurrence clusters appeared to be linked to parvovirus B19, influenza, CMV and Epstein-Barr virus, according to a later analysis. Most TCR sequences were seen in very few donors, while some public TCRs were found in many individuals. A further reported finding was that TCR beta sequences accurately predicted the HLA-A and HLA-B alleles for most subjects in the first cohort. A cluster of highly shared sequence variants was judged likely to be a technical artifact of the sequencing pipeline. Because the 87-base-pair reads could not distinguish some IMGT-functional V segments, including TRBV6-2 and TRBV6-3, those segments were excluded. Three of the identified cytomegalovirus-associated TCR beta chains were confirmed in vitro to be specific for cytomegalovirus antigens. In an earlier analysis of 587 of the donors, most TCR beta V segments appeared in productive rearrangements about 87% or about 30% of the time, broadly matching IMGT annotations. In a later analysis, the rate of TCR association differed among HLA loci, with DRB1 alleles having the most associated TCRs and HLA-C alleles having the fewest. Compared with equally common non-associated chains, HLA-associated TCR beta chains in a later analysis were more clonally expanded and had lower generation probabilities.

The cohort was made up of several hundred healthy bone marrow donors. All cohort members were sampled while nominally healthy, although unrecorded immune exposures were likely present. The donor was CMV seronegative and was included in the group of about 400 seronegative cohort members. Each donor provided a peripheral blood sample, and peripheral blood mononuclear cells were used for TCR beta sequencing. The Qiagen DNeasy Blood Extraction Kit was used to extract genomic DNA from the blood cell samples. In regard to this clone: The antigen this receptor binds is unknown.

The receptor library was made with the immunoSEQ multiplex PCR assay. The multiplex PCR relied on a mix of 60 forward primers for TCR Vbeta segments and 13 reverse primers for TCR Jbeta segments. A multiplex PCR assay on genomic DNA amplified the CDR3 region of rearranged TCR beta genes. The Illumina HiSeq System was used to sequence the amplified TCR beta libraries as 87-base-pair reads. For the original study's pipeline: A later analysis counted about 80 million unique TCR beta chains across the 666 repertoires, and roughly 10 million of these chains were shared by at least two donors. Raw reads were error-corrected and collapsed into unique sequences with a nearest-neighbor algorithm that merged closely related sequences to remove PCR and sequencing errors. Alignment of CDR3 sequences to IMGT reference sequences was used to assign V, D and J gene segments. For a sequence to be retained, a match of at least six nucleotides was required to both a V gene segment and a J gene segment. A rearrangement counted as productive if the CDR3 had no stop codons and remained in frame with V and J, and every other rearrangement counted as non-productive. Following IMGT convention, CDR3 was defined as the stretch from the second conserved V-encoded cysteine to the conserved J-encoded phenylalanine. In an earlier analysis of more than 550 of the donors, sequences lacking an unambiguous match to a single V gene segment were excluded. In an earlier analysis of about 590 of the donors, a V segment was called functional when productive rearrangements were above 56.7%, and segregating when the standard deviation between donors exceeded 5%. To diagnose cytomegalovirus status from the catalog of TCR beta chain sequences, a statistical classification framework was built. In a later analysis, V and J genes were assigned by comparing TCR nucleotide sequences against IMGT/GENE-DB human TR gene sequences. In a later analysis, CDR3 sequences and most-parsimonious VDJ recombination scenarios were assigned using the TCRdist pipeline. In a later analysis, each TCR beta chain was defined by its CDR3 amino acid sequence together with its V-gene family, and reads without a unique V-gene family were excluded. To address suspected cross-contamination and a sequencing artifact, a later analysis removed a few hundred highly shared, low-generation-probability nucleotide sequences. In a later analysis, a clonal expansion index was calculated for each public chain from normalized within-repertoire ranks of inferred template counts. A later analysis computed generation probabilities with a VDJ recombination model fitted to out-of-frame rearrangements, and checked the results against IGoR. A later analysis scored TCR-TCR, TCR-HLA and TCR-CMV co-occurrence with hypergeometric tests, applying a repertoire-size bias correction to TCR pairs. To estimate false discovery rates, a later analysis permuted the HLA or CMV assignments 20 times. In a later analysis, co-occurring TCRs were grouped using DBSCAN, and TCRdist sequence similarity was added for clustering within HLA-allele-positive subsets. Repertoires with fewer than 30,000 or more than 120,000 public chains were left out of co-occurrence clustering, as were five repertoires with anomalous nucleotide sharing. Entries here come from immuneACCESS through TCRdb and include only in-frame sequences with V and J called. Some clones fail to appear in such tables; in the studies checked, an unresolved V gene covers under half of the shortfall, and the cause of the remainder is unknown. The V and J calls and clone size are taken from that table; D and trimming were inferred from the DNA. The sample table records approximately 150,000 clones. The top ten hold 1.5% to 2% of the sample.

At the junction V is shortened by 4 bases and J by 4 bases; bases outside the gene matches: 10. The CDR3 runs 16 residues from the cysteine to the phenylalanine. The DNA shown is the 48-base CDR3, in frame from base 1. CDR1 and CDR2, per the germline V gene, are SGDLS and YYNGEE. The source material was PBMCs. This clonotype was obtained from a woman aged 50 to 60 in good health and CMV-seronegative. The chain was built from TRBV9 and TRBJ2-5; 10 middle bases align to TRBD2. DNA sequence: TGTGCCAGCAGCCCATCGGCTAGCGGGGGCTCAGAGACCCAGTACTTC. This encodes CASSPSASGGSETQYF.